A single count supports the clone carrying this T cell receptor (beta chain). Measured with immunoSEQ multiplex PCR; TCRdb has only the in-frame clones, and not every one. The table has about 21,000 clones, roughly 98% seen once; the top ten hold about 0.13%. This specimen comes from a study of T cells after posttransplantation cyclophosphamide. This CDR3 is built from 14 residues. CDR1 and CDR2 (germline): SGDLS, YYNGEE. With 6 bases removed from V and 5 bases from J, the gap between germline ends came to 18 bases. This receptor was obtained from a man aged 35-49 years in good health, CMV-negative, and a related stem cell transplant donor. The sample taken for sequencing was naive CD8+ T cells sorted from PBMCs. This chain joins TRBV9 and TRBJ2-7, with D possibly being TRBD1 (6 bases). CDR3 nucleotides: TGTGCCAGCACCCCAGGGGCACTGTCGGACGAGCAGTACTTC. Translation gives CASTPGALSDEQYF.